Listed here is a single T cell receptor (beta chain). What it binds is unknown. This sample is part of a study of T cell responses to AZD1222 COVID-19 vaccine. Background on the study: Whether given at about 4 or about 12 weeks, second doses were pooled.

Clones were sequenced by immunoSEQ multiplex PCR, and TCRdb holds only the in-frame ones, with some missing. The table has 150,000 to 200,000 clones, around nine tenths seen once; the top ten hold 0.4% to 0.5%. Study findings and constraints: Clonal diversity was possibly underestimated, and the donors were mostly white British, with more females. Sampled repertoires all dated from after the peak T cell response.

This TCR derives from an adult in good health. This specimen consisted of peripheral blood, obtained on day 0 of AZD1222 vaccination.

CDR3 nucleotides: TGCGCCAGCAGCCAAGAAATGGACACTCGATACACCTTC. Protein: CASSQEMDTRYTF. The rearrangement links TRBV4-1 to TRBJ1-2, with D maybe TRBD1 (5 bases). CDR1 and CDR2 from the germline V gene are MGHRA and YSYEKL. The CDR3 covers 13 residues. Between the trimmed V and J ends, which lost 0 bases and 11 bases, there was a span of 13 bases.